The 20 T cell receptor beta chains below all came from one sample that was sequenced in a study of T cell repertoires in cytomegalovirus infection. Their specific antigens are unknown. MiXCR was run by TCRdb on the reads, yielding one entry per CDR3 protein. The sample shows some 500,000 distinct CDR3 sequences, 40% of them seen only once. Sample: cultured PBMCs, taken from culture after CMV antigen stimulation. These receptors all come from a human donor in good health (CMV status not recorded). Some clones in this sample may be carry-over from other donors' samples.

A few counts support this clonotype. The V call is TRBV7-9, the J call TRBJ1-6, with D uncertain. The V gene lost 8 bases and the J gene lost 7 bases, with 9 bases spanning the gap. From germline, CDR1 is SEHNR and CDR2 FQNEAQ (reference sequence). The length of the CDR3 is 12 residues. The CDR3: CASGGNNSPLHF. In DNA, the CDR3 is TGTGCCAGCGGCGGGAACAATTCACCCCTCCACTTT.

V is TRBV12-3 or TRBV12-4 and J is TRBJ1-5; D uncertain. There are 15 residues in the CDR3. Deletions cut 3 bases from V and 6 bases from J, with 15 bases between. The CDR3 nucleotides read TGTGCCAGCAGTTTTAGCCCATCGGTAGGTCAGCCCCAGCATTTT. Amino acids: CASSFSPSVGQPQHF.

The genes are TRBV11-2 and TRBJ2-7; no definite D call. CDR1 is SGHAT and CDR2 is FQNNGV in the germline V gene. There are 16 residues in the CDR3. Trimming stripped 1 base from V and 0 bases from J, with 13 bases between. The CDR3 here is CASSLVHEKYSYEQYF. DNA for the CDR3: TGTGCCAGCAGCTTAGTCCACGAGAAGTACTCCTACGAGCAGTACTTC.

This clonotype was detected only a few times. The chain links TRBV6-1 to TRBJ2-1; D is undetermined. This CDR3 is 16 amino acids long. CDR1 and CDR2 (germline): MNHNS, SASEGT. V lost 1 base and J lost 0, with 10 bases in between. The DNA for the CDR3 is TGTGCCAGCAGTGAAGAGTGGTCCTCCTCCTACAATGAGCAGTTCTTC. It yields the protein CASSEEWSSSYNEQFF.

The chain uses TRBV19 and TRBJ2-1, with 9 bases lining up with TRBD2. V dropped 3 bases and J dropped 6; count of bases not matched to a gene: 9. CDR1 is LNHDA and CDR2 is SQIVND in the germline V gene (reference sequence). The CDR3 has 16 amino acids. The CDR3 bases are TGTGCCAGTAGTATCCCCGGCGGGGGGGCTGTCAATGAGCAGTTCTTC. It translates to CASSIPGGGAVNEQFF.

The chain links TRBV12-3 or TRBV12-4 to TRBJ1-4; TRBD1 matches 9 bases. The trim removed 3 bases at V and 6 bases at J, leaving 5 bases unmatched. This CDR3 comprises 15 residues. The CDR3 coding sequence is TGTGCCAGCAGTTTTGCTTGGGACAGGGATGAAAAACTGTTTTTT. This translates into CASSFAWDRDEKLFF.

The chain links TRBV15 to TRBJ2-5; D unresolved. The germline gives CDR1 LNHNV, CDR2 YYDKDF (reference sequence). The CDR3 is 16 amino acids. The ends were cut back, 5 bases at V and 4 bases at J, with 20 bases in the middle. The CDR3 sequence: CATSGLGRVQPETQYF. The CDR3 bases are TGTGCCACCAGCGGATTGGGCCGGGTCCAACCAGAGACCCAGTACTTC.

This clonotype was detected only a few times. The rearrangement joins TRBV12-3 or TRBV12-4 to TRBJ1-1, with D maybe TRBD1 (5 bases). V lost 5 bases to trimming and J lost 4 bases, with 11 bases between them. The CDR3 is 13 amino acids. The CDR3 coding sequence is TGTGCCAGCAGTCCCCAGGGTCCCACTGAAGCTTTCTTT. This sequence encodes CASSPQGPTEAFF.

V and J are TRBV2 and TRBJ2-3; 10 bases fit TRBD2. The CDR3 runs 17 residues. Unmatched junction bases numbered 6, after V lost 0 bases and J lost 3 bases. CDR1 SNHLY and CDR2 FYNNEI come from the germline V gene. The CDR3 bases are TGTGCCAGCAGTGAAGCACTAGGACTAGCGGCGACAGATACGCAGTATTTT. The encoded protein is CASSEALGLAATDTQYF.

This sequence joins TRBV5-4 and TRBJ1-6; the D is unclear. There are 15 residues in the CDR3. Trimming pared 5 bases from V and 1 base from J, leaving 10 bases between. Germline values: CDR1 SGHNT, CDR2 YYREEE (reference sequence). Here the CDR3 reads CASSYEGSYNSPLHF. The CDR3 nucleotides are TGTGCCAGCAGTTATGAAGGGTCCTATAATTCACCCCTCCACTTT.

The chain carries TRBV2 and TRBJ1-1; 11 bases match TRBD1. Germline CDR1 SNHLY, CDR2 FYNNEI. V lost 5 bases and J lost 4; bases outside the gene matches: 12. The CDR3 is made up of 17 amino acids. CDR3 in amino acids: CASSTGQGAQRGTEAFF. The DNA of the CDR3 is TGTGCCAGCAGTACCGGACAGGGGGCTCAACGGGGCACTGAAGCTTTCTTT.

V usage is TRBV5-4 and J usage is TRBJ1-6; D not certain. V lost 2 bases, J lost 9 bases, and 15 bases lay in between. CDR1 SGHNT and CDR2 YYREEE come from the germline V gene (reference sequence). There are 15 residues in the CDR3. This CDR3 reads CASSFSGQGISPLHF. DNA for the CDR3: TGTGCCAGCAGCTTCTCCGGGCAAGGAATTTCACCCCTCCACTTT.

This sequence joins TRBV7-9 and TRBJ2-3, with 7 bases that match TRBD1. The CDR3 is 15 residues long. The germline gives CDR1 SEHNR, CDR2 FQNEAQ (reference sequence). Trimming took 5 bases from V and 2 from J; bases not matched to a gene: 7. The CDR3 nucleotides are TGTGCCAGCAGCGCCGGACAGGTAGTCACAGATACGCAGTATTTT. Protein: CASSAGQVVTDTQYF.

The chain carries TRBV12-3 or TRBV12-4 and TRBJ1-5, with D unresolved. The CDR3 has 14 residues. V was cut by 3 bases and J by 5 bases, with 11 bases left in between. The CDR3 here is CASSFRQDDQPQHF. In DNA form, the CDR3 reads TGTGCCAGCAGTTTTAGGCAGGATGATCAGCCCCAGCATTTT.

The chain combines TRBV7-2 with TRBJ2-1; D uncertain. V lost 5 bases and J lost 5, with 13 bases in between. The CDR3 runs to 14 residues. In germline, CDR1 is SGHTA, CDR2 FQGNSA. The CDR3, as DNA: TGTGCCAGCAGCCCCGATCCGCCTCACAATGAGCAGTTCTTC. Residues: CASSPDPPHNEQFF.

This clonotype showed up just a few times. CDR3 protein: CASSLVDYYGYTF. The DNA of the CDR3 is TGTGCCAGCAGCCTCGTAGACTACTATGGCTACACCTTC. The chain is built from TRBV7-2 and TRBJ1-2; D gene unclear. This CDR3 has 13 amino acids. Germline CDR1 and CDR2: SGHTA and FQGNSA. Trimming left V 5 bases short and J 3 bases short, with 10 bases between. Supplemented by reference TRBV7-2 and TRBJ1-2, the full variable domain reads GAGVSQSPSNKVTEKGKDVELRCDPISGHTALYWYRQSLGQGLEFLIYFQGNSAPDKSGLPSDRFSAERTGGSVSTLTIQRTQQEDSAVYLCASSLVDYYGYTFGSGTRLTVV.

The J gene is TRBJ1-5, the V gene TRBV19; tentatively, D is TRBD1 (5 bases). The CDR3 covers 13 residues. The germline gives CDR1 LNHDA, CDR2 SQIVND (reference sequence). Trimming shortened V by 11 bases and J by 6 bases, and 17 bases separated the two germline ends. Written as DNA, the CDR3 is TGTGCCTCTGGCGGGGGGTTGGGTCAGCCCCAGCATTTT. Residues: CASGGGLGQPQHF.

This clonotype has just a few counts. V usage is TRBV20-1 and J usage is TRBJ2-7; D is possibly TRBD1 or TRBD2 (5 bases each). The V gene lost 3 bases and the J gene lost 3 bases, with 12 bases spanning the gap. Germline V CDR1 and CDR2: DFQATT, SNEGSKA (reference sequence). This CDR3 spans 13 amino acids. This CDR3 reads CSASRVGDYEQYF. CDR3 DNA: TGCAGTGCTAGTCGGGTGGGGGACTACGAGCAGTACTTC.

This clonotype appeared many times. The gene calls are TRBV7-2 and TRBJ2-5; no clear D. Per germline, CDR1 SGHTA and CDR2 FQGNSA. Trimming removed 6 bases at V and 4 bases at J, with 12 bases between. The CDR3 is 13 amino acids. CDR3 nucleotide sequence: TGTGCCAGCAGTATATCAACCTCAGAGACCCAGTACTTC. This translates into CASSISTSETQYF.

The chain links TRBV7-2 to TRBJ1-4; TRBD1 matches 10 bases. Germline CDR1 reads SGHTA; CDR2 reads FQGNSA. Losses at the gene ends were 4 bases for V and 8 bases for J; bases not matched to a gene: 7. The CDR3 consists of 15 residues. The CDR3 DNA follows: TGTGCCAGCAGCTGGGGGGGACAGGGGCGAGAAAAACTGTTTTTT. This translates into CASSWGGQGREKLFF.